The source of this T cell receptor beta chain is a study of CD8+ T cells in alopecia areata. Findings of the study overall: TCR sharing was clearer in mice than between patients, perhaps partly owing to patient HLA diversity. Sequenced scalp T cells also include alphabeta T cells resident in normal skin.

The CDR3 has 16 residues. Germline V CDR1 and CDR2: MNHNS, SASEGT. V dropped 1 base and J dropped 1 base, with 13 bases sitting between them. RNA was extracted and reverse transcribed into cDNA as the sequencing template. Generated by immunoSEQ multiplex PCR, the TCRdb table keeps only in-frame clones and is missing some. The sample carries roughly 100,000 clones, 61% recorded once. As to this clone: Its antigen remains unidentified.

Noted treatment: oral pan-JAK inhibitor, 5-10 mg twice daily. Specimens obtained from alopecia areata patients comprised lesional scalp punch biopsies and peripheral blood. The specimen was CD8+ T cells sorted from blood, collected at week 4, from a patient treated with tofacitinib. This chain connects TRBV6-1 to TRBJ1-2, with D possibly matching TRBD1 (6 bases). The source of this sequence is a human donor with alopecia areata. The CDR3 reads CASSEGFGRGNYGYTF. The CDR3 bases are TGTGCCAGCAGTGAAGGATTTGGCAGGGGTAACTATGGCTACACCTTC.